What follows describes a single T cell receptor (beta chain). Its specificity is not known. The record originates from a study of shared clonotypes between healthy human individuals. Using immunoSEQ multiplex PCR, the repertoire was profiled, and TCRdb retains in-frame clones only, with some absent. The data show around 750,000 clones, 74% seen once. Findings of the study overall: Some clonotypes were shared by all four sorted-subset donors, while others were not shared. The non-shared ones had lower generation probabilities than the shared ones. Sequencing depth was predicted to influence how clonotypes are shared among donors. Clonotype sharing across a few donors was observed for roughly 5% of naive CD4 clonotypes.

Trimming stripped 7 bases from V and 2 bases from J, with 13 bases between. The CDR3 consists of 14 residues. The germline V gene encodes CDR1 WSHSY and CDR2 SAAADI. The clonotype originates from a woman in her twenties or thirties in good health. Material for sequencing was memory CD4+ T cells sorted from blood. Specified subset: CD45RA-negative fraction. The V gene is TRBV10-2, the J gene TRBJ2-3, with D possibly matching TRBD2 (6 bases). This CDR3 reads CASKGSGDTDTQYF. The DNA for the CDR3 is TGCGCCAGCAAGGGTAGCGGAGACACAGATACGCAGTATTTT.